Shown below are 25 T cell receptor beta chains from a single sample sequenced in a study of shared T cell receptors in the human thymus. The protocol was immunoSEQ multiplex PCR, while the TCRdb copy is restricted to in-frame clones and leaves out a portion. The table lists under 700,000 clones, 75% to 85% of them singletons. This sample was also put to use in a study of human thymus T cells.

What was sequenced was thymocytes. All receptors come from a boy under two years old with a congenital heart defect.

In DNA, the CDR3 is TGCGCCAGCAGCTTTCCGTCGGCTCTTAGCGGGATACCTTCTGGGGCCAACGTCCTGACTTTC. This codes for CASSFPSALSGIPSGANVLTF. The rearrangement joins TRBV5-1 to TRBJ2-6; 8 bases line up with TRBD2. Trimming removed 2 bases from V and 1 base from J; junction bases left unmatched: 17. This CDR3 contains 21 residues. Looked up from germline, CDR1 is SGHRS and CDR2 is YFSETQ. Full variable domain (outside the CDR3, taken from reference TRBV5-1 and TRBJ2-6): KAGVTQTPRYLIKTRGQQVTLSCSPISGHRSVSWYQQTPGQGLQFLFEYFSETQRNKGNFPGRFSGRQFSNSRSEMNVSTLELGDSALYLCASSFPSALSGIPSGANVLTFGAGSRLTVL.

The chain couples TRBV21-1 to TRBJ2-1; the table's D call of TRBD2 was not tested on the DNA. TRBV21-1 is flagged as a pseudogene. The CDR3 sequence is 14 residues long. The CDR3 sequence: CASSKWASVDEQFF. For the CDR3, the DNA is TGTGCCAGCAGCAAGTGGGCTAGCGTTGATGAGCAGTTCTTC.

The rearrangement uses TRBV5-1 and TRBJ2-2; 10 positions agree with TRBD2. The trim removed 4 bases at V and 4 bases at J, leaving 4 bases unmatched. Germline values: CDR1 SGHRS, CDR2 YFSETQ. The CDR3 contains 15 residues. The CDR3 nucleotides read TGCGCCAGCAGCACCGGACTAGCGGTCACCGGGGAGCTGTTTTTT. Protein sequence: CASSTGLAVTGELFF.

This clone was counted once. This chain uses TRBV7-2 with TRBJ2-7; D is perhaps TRBD1 (5 bases). The CDR3 has 14 residues. Germline lookup yields CDR1 SGHTA and CDR2 FQGNSA. Trimming shortened V by 0 bases and J by 3 bases, and 9 bases separated the two germline ends. The CDR3 DNA reads as TGTGCCAGCAGCTTAGCGACAGAAAACTACGAGCAGTACTTC. Translating it yields CASSLATENYEQYF.

The V call is TRBV20-1, the J call TRBJ2-7, with unresolved D. The CDR3 consists of 9 residues. V lost 6 bases to trimming and J lost 6 bases, with 6 bases between them. The germline CDR1 and CDR2 sequences are DFQATT and SNEGSKA (reference sequence). The CDR3 coding sequence is TGCAGTGCCTCCCTCGAGCAGTACTTC. It translates to CSASLEQYF.

The chain links TRBV14 to TRBJ1-1; D is perhaps TRBD1 (5 bases). Trimming removed 3 bases at V and 10 bases at J, with 15 bases between. Germline CDR1 and CDR2: SGHDN and FVKESK. The CDR3 extends over 13 amino acids. The CDR3 coding sequence is TGTGCCAGCAGCCACCTAGAACAGGTTGCAGCTTTCTTT. Protein product: CASSHLEQVAAFF.

The genes are TRBV5-1 and TRBJ2-3, with TRBD2 matching over 10 bases. V shed 0 bases and J 1 base; nucleotides not matched to a gene: 5. The CDR3 extends over 17 amino acids. Germline lookup yields CDR1 SGHRS and CDR2 YFSETQ. In DNA form, the CDR3 reads TGCGCCAGCAGCTTGGAACTAGCGGGGAGGGGCACAGATACGCAGTATTTT. This sequence encodes CASSLELAGRGTDTQYF.

This chain connects TRBV7-6 to TRBJ2-1; D uncertain. This CDR3 has 12 residues. Germline-derived CDR1 and CDR2 are SGHVS and FNYEAQ. Trimming left V 0 bases short and J 10 bases short, with 7 bases between. CDR3 protein: CASSLAGGEQFF. CDR3 DNA sequence: TGTGCCAGCAGCTTAGCTGGCGGCGAGCAGTTCTTC. The complete variable domain, with remaining parts taken from reference TRBV7-6 and TRBJ2-1, reads GAGVSQSPRYKVTKRGQDVALRCDPISGHVSLYWYRQALGQGPEFLTYFNYEAQQDKSGLPNDRFSAERPEGSISTLTIQRTEQRDSAMYRCASSLAGGEQFFGPGTRLTVL.

This chain connects TRBV27 to TRBJ2-3; 7 positions match TRBD2. The length of the CDR3 is 12 residues. J lost 11 bases, V lost 6 bases, and 8 bases had no gene match. Germline CDR1 and CDR2: MNHEY and SMNVEV (reference sequence). CDR3 coding DNA: TGTGCCAGCAGCACGGGAGGTAGGAAGCAGTATTTT. Amino acid sequence: CASSTGGRKQYF.

The chain couples TRBV5-8 to TRBJ1-5, with D uncertain. Germline CDR1 and CDR2: SGHTS and YDEGEE. The ends were cut back, 0 bases at V and 5 bases at J, with 9 bases in the middle. The CDR3 is 14 amino acids. The CDR3 is CASSLVERYQPQHF. The DNA of the CDR3 is TGTGCCAGCAGCTTGGTTGAGAGATATCAGCCCCAGCATTTT.

Comment on this clone: Relative to the germline gene, one junction end is altered; a read error may explain this. J is TRBJ2-2 and V is TRBV15; TRBD1 is a possible D gene (6 bases). This CDR3 region has 16 residues. Germline assignment: CDR1 LNHNV and CDR2 YYDKDF (reference sequence). Here the CDR3 DNA reads TGTGCCATCAGCAGGGGTAGACTTACGAACACCGGGGAGCTGTTTTTT. Protein sequence: CAISRGRLTNTGELFF.

This chain links TRBV11-2 with TRBJ2-7; TRBD2 matches at 9 bases. Germline values: CDR1 SGHAT, CDR2 FQNNGV. The CDR3 extends over 14 amino acids. V dropped 3 bases and J dropped 4; count of bases not matched to a gene: 4. The CDR3 DNA sequence: TGTGCCAGCAGCTTCCGCCTAGCGGGGTACGAGCAGTACTTC. Encoded protein: CASSFRLAGYEQYF.

The chain is built from TRBV4-3 and TRBJ2-3; D possibly corresponds to TRBD1 (5 bases). The CDR3 length is 16 residues. V lost 0 bases and J lost 9, with 19 bases in between. Germline assignment: CDR1 LGHNA and CDR2 YSLEER. The CDR3, as DNA: TGCGCCAGCAGCCAAGAGGGGCCAGGGTGGGGTGGCACGCAGTATTTT. Amino acid sequence: CASSQEGPGWGGTQYF.

The chain joins TRBV27 to TRBJ2-2, with 8 positions matching TRBD1. The CDR3 extends over 15 amino acids. In germline, CDR1 is MNHEY, CDR2 SMNVEV (reference sequence). The junction had 11 bases not matched to a gene; V was cut back by 8 bases and J by 6 bases. The CDR3 coding sequence is TGTGCCAGCGGTACCGGGACAGGAGGCCCCGGGGAGCTGTTTTTT. It specifies CASGTGTGGPGELFF.

The genes are TRBV27 and TRBJ1-3; the D gene is possibly TRBD1 (5 bases). V lost 4 bases and J 0 bases, leaving 10 bases between the germline ends. The CDR3 spans 15 residues. From germline, CDR1 is MNHEY and CDR2 SMNVEV (reference sequence). The CDR3 region has the DNA TGTGCCAGCAGTTCAGACAGTACCTCTGGAAACACCATATATTTT. Translation: CASSSDSTSGNTIYF.

V usage is TRBV15 and J usage is TRBJ1-5, with 9 bases that match TRBD1. This CDR3 region has 18 residues. Germline CDR1 and CDR2: LNHNV and YYDKDF (reference sequence). V trimming: 1 base; J trimming: 0 bases; junction bases outside the gene matches: 7. The CDR3, as DNA: TGTGCCACCAGCAGAGCCCGGGACAGGGAGTATAGCAATCAGCCCCAGCATTTT. Translated, it gives CATSRARDREYSNQPQHF.

The rearrangement joins TRBV6-5 to TRBJ1-3, with 7 bases aligning to TRBD1. The CDR3 covers 16 residues. V was pared by 0 bases and J by 2 bases, with 4 bases of the junction left unmatched. Looked up from germline, CDR1 is MNHEY and CDR2 is SVGAGI. CDR3 coding DNA: TGTGCCAGCAGTTACTCGGTGCAGGGGGCTGGAAACACCATATATTTT. Translated: CASSYSVQGAGNTIYF.

The rearrangement joins TRBV19 to TRBJ2-2, with D possibly being TRBD1 (6 bases). CDR1 is LNHDA and CDR2 is SQIVND in the germline V gene (reference sequence). The germline V and J ends were trimmed by 3 bases and 2 bases, with 10 bases remaining between them. CDR3 length: 15 residues. The CDR3: CASSIWDTNTGELFF. CDR3 sequence (DNA): TGTGCCAGTAGTATTTGGGACACTAACACCGGGGAGCTGTTTTTT.

This clone turned up a few times. This sequence joins TRBV4-3 and TRBJ2-7; 7 nucleotides align to TRBD1. The V gene end was trimmed by 3 bases and the J gene end by 6 bases; junction bases not matched to a gene: 11. The CDR3 is made up of 15 amino acids. The germline gives CDR1 LGHNA, CDR2 YSLEER. The CDR3 DNA follows: TGCGCCAGCAGCCACGGACAGGCCGTCCCCGGCGAGCAGTACTTC. Protein sequence: CASSHGQAVPGEQYF.

J is TRBJ2-5 and V is TRBV5-4; TRBD2 matches at 12 bases. Trimming cost V 4 bases and J 3 bases; bases outside gene matches: 4. CDR1 and CDR2 (germline): SGHNT, YYREEE (reference sequence). The CDR3 is made up of 15 amino acids. CDR3 DNA: TGTGCCAGCAGCGGGGGACTAGCGGGCGAAGAGACCCAGTACTTC. Translated, it gives CASSGGLAGEETQYF.

The rearrangement joins TRBV15 to TRBJ2-7; 9 nucleotides match TRBD2. V shed 3 bases, J shed 1 base, and the junction held 10 bases outside the gene matches. This CDR3 spans 17 amino acids. Germline V gene lookup returns CDR1 LNHNV and CDR2 YYDKDF (reference sequence). The CDR3 region is CATSRASPSGMSYEQYF. As DNA, the CDR3 is TGTGCCACCAGCAGGGCCTCGCCTAGCGGGATGTCCTACGAGCAGTACTTC.

V is TRBV7-9 and J is TRBJ2-1; D ambiguous. The CDR3 contains 15 residues. V lost 5 bases and J 7 bases, leaving 18 bases between the germline ends. CDR1 and CDR2 (germline): SEHNR, FQNEAQ (reference sequence). The CDR3 protein is CASSHTGSYNNEQFF. In DNA, the CDR3 is TGTGCCAGCAGCCACACCGGGTCCTATAATAATGAGCAGTTCTTC.

This clone came up a few times. This chain joins TRBV30 and TRBJ1-1; D remains unclear. V was clipped by 3 bases and J by 1 base, with 18 bases between them. Per germline, CDR1 GTSNPN and CDR2 SVGIG (reference sequence). This CDR3 has 16 residues. The CDR3 DNA follows: TGTGCCTGGAGCGATTCCCCACGTCCGCGGAACACTGAAGCTTTCTTT. Its translation: CAWSDSPRPRNTEAFF.

The gene calls are TRBV19 and TRBJ2-2; 9 bases fit TRBD2. The ends lost 4 bases at V and 1 base at J; junction bases unmatched: 10. Germline loops: CDR1 LNHDA, CDR2 SQIVND (reference sequence). This CDR3 has 18 amino acids. The CDR3 loop reads CASSTPGLAIGNTGELFF. As DNA, the CDR3 is TGTGCCAGTAGTACACCGGGACTAGCAATAGGGAACACCGGGGAGCTGTTTTTT.

This clone was observed a few times. J is TRBJ2-2 and V is TRBV7-9; 7 positions match TRBD2. The germline gives CDR1 SEHNR, CDR2 FQNEAQ (reference sequence). The CDR3 loop spans 17 amino acids. V lost 4 bases and J lost 2; bases outside the gene matches: 10. CDR3 amino acids: CASSSKPGLPNTGELFF. The CDR3 region has the DNA TGTGCCAGCAGCTCTAAACCGGGACTACCTAACACCGGGGAGCTGTTTTTT.